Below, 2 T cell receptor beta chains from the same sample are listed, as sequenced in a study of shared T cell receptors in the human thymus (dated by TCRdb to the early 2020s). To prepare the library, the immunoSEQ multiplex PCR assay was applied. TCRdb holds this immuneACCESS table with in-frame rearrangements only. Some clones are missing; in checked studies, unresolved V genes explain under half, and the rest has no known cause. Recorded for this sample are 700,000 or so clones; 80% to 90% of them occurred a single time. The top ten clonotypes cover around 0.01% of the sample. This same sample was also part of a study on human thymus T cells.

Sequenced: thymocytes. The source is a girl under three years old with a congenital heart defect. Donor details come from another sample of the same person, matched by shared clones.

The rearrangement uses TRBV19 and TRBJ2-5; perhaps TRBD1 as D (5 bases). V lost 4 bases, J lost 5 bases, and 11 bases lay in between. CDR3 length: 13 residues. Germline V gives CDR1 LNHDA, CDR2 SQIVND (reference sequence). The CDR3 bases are TGTGCCAGTAGTAATAAGGGGTGGGAGACCCAGTACTTC. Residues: CASSNKGWETQYF. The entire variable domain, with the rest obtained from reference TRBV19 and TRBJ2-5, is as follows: DGGITQSPKYLFRKEGQNVTLSCEQNLNHDAMYWYRQDPGQGLRLIYYSQIVNDFQKGDIAEGYSVSREKKESFPLTVTSAQKNPTAFYLCASSNKGWETQYFGPGTRLLVL.

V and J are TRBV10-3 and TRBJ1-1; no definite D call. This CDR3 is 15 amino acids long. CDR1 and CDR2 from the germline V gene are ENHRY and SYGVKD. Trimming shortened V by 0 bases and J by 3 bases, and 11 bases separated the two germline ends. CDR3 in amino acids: CAISESTVWDTEAFF. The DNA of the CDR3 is TGTGCCATCAGTGAGTCGACTGTCTGGGACACTGAAGCTTTCTTT.